This is a list of T cell receptor beta chains from one sample in a study of cytomegalovirus exposure and HLA in healthy donors. Data came from immunoSEQ multiplex PCR; TCRdb stores just in-frame clones and leaves some out. This table holds roughly 250,000 clones, 80% to 90% found once. Sample: PBMCs. Receptors originate from a woman aged 40 to 50 in good health and CMV-seropositive. The CDR3 runs from the conserved cysteine through the conserved F or W. The D gene is left open where the match is weak. The size field is filled for only some rows; it gives once, few, many or a size class.

V: TRBV28
J: TRBJ2-7
size: many
D: .
CDR3: CASSLRVEGQYF
DNA: TGTGCCAGCAGTCTTAGAGTGGAGGGGCAGTACTTC

V: TRBV4-2
J: TRBJ2-7
size: .
D: TRBD2
CDR3: CASSHPFRMGTSGSSYEQYF
DNA: TGTGCCAGCAGCCACCCCTTCCGGATGGGGACTAGCGGATCCTCCTACGAGCAGTACTTC

V: TRBV21-1
J: TRBJ2-2
size: .
D: .
CDR3: CASSNKEGDTGELFF
DNA: TGTGCCAGCAGCAACAAAGAGGGCGACACCGGGGAGCTGTTTTTT

V: TRBV28
J: TRBJ1-5
size: .
D: .
CDR3: CASSFSRSNQPQHF
DNA: TGTGCCAGCAGTTTTAGTCGGAGCAATCAGCCCCAGCATTTT

V: TRBV19
J: TRBJ1-2
size: few
D: TRBD1
CDR3: CASSGDRVNYGYTF
DNA: TGTGCCAGTAGTGGGGACAGGGTCAACTATGGCTACACCTTC

V: TRBV19
J: TRBJ1-5
size: .
D: .
CDR3: CASSIDGAWGQPQHF
DNA: TGTGCCAGTAGTATAGATGGGGCGTGGGGTCAGCCCCAGCATTTT

V: TRBV25-1
J: TRBJ2-1
size: .
D: TRBD2
CDR3: CASTSGRGGNEQFF
DNA: TGTGCCAGCACGAGCGGGAGAGGGGGCAATGAGCAGTTCTTC

V: TRBV14
J: TRBJ2-1
size: .
D: .
CDR3: CASSPHSLGLLWSSYNEQFF
DNA: TGTGCCAGCAGCCCCCACTCCCTGGGACTCCTTTGGAGCTCCTACAATGAGCAGTTCTTC

V: TRBV25-1
J: TRBJ2-2
size: .
D: TRBD2
CDR3: CASKGGSENTGELFF
DNA: TGTGCCAGCAAGGGAGGGTCTGAGAACACCGGGGAGCTGTTTTTT

V: TRBV4-3
J: TRBJ2-1
size: .
D: TRBD2
CDR3: CASSQAGLAGHSGSYNEQFF
DNA: TGCGCCAGCAGCCAGGCAGGACTAGCGGGTCACTCTGGCTCCTACAATGAGCAGTTCTTC

V: TRBV5-6
J: TRBJ2-7
size: .
D: .
CDR3: CASSLHSEQYF
DNA: TGTGCCAGCAGCTTGCATAGCGAGCAGTACTTC

V: TRBV4-3
J: TRBJ2-7
size: once
D: .
CDR3: CASSQGMGPSYEQYF
DNA: TGCGCCAGCAGCCAAGGTATGGGCCCGTCCTACGAGCAGTACTTC

V: TRBV27
J: TRBJ1-1
size: .
D: TRBD1
CDR3: CASSLVPGQGAGTTEAFF
DNA: TGTGCCAGCAGTTTAGTACCGGGACAGGGGGCTGGCACCACTGAAGCTTTCTTT

V: TRBV14
J: TRBJ2-2
size: .
D: .
CDR3: CASSQDELELNTGELFF
DNA: TGTGCCAGCAGCCAAGATGAGCTGGAGCTGAACACCGGGGAGCTGTTTTTT

V: TRBV20-1
J: TRBJ2-7
size: .
D: .
CDR3: CSARGTYEQYF
DNA: TGCAGTGCTCGCGGTACCTACGAGCAGTACTTC